The 22 T cell receptor beta chains below all came from one sample that was sequenced in a study of shared clonotypes between healthy human individuals. Sequencing used immunoSEQ multiplex PCR; TCRdb keeps in-frame clones, though not all of them. The sample lists roughly 2,000,000 clones, about 94% seen once, with less than 2% in the top ten. Naive CD8 cells comprised CD45RO-negative, CCR7-positively selected cells, excluding terminally differentiated effector memory CD45RA+ cells. Sequenced input: naive CD8+ T cells from PBMCs. The receptors shown here come from a man in his late teens or twenties in good health. Some clones in this sample may be carry-over from other donors' samples.

The CDR3 sequence: CASSFGIAKNIQYF. DNA for the CDR3: TGCGCCAGCAGCTTCGGGATAGCCAAAAACATTCAGTACTTC. The chain couples TRBV5-1 to TRBJ2-4; TRBD2 is a possible D gene (5 bases). Trimming stripped 2 bases from V and 0 bases from J, with 6 bases between. In germline, CDR1 is SGHRS, CDR2 YFSETQ. The CDR3 sequence is 14 residues long.

This chain joins TRBV4-3 and TRBJ2-1; 13 bases line up with TRBD2. Germline CDR1 is LGHNA and CDR2 is YSLEER. V shed 1 base and J 9 bases; nucleotides not matched to a gene: 3. This CDR3 comprises 15 residues. CDR3 sequence (DNA): TGCGCCAGCAGCCAAGCCCGACTAGCGGGAGGTGAGCAGTTCTTC. As protein: CASSQARLAGGEQFF.

The chain recombines TRBV28 with TRBJ2-5; 7 bases are a match to TRBD2. The trim removed 4 bases at V and 4 bases at J, leaving 6 bases unmatched. Germline loops: CDR1 MDHEN, CDR2 SYDVKM. The CDR3 length is 14 residues. In nucleotides, the CDR3 is TGTGCCAGCAGTTCCCTTGGGAGGGGAGAGACCCAGTACTTC. It is translated as CASSSLGRGETQYF.

The genes are TRBV19 and TRBJ2-5; 8 bases are a match to TRBD1. CDR3 size: 15 residues. The ends lost 5 bases at V and 2 bases at J; junction bases unmatched: 7. CDR1 is LNHDA, CDR2 SQIVND, per germline (reference sequence). Written as DNA, the CDR3 is TGTGCCAGTAGTTCGCCAGGGGGCGGTCAAGAGACCCAGTACTTC. Residues: CASSSPGGGQETQYF.

V and J are TRBV27 and TRBJ2-7; 11 nucleotides agree with TRBD2. The trim removed 5 bases at V and 6 bases at J, leaving 9 bases unmatched. This CDR3 comprises 15 residues. The germline V gene has CDR1 MNHEY and CDR2 SMNVEV (reference sequence). The CDR3 bases are TGTGCCAGCAGTCCTTTAGCGGGAGGGGATATCGAGCAGTACTTC. The encoded protein is CASSPLAGGDIEQYF.

The V call is TRBV14, the J call TRBJ1-1, with D possibly being TRBD1 (6 bases). Germline assignment: CDR1 SGHDN and CDR2 FVKESK. This CDR3 comprises 15 residues. The V and J ends lost 2 bases and 4 bases respectively, with 14 bases between them. The CDR3 reads CASSQRRGLGTEAFF. The CDR3 bases are TGTGCCAGCAGCCAACGCAGGGGTTTGGGCACTGAAGCTTTCTTT.

This chain connects TRBV28 to TRBJ2-1, with 9 bases lining up with TRBD2. The CDR3 has 17 residues. V dropped 4 bases and J dropped 5; count of bases not matched to a gene: 12. The germline CDR1 and CDR2 sequences are MDHEN and SYDVKM. The CDR3 reads CASSSRDGGRGHNEQFF. The CDR3 DNA is TGTGCCAGCAGTTCCCGGGACGGCGGGAGGGGACACAATGAGCAGTTCTTC.

V and J are TRBV19 and TRBJ2-7; 7 positions match TRBD1. CDR1 is LNHDA, CDR2 SQIVND, per germline (reference sequence). The CDR3 is made up of 16 amino acids. Trimming took 4 bases from V and 5 from J; bases not matched to a gene: 14. The CDR3 DNA is TGTGCCAGTAGTAGCCTACAGGGGAGCGTCGCCGACGAGCAGTACTTC. Amino acids: CASSSLQGSVADEQYF.

This chain connects TRBV2 to TRBJ2-7; D is possibly TRBD2 (6 bases). The V end lost 4 bases, the J end lost 5 bases, and 9 bases lay between the germline ends. This CDR3 is 12 amino acids long. Germline V gene sequence: CDR1 SNHLY, CDR2 FYNNEI. CDR3 sequence: CASSGSGDEQYF. As DNA, the CDR3 is TGTGCCAGCAGTGGATCGGGGGACGAGCAGTACTTC.

The V and J genes are TRBV6-5 and TRBJ1-2; D gene unclear. The V end was cut by 10 bases, the J end by 0 bases, with 15 bases between. This CDR3 has 14 residues. From germline, CDR1 is MNHEY and CDR2 SVGAGI. The CDR3 reads CATLGRVANYGYTF. CDR3 DNA: TGTGCCACCCTGGGGAGGGTCGCTAACTATGGCTACACCTTC.

The rearrangement joins TRBV6-6 to TRBJ2-4; D unresolved. The CDR3 loop spans 15 amino acids. V dropped 0 bases and J dropped 9 bases, with 15 bases sitting between them. The germline V gene encodes CDR1 MNHNY and CDR2 SVGAGI (reference sequence). This CDR3 is CASSYSLPGVSIQYF. The DNA for the CDR3 is TGTGCCAGCAGTTACTCGTTGCCAGGTGTGAGCATTCAGTACTTC.

V usage is TRBV19 and J usage is TRBJ2-1, with D hard to call. The CDR3 runs to 12 residues. V was clipped by 5 bases and J by 8 bases, with 10 bases between them. Germline assignment: CDR1 LNHDA and CDR2 SQIVND (reference sequence). CDR3 sequence reads: CASSLARHEQFF. The CDR3 DNA sequence: TGTGCCAGTAGTCTCGCTCGCCATGAGCAGTTCTTC.

The rearrangement joins TRBV27 to TRBJ1-2, with 12 positions matching TRBD1. This CDR3 is built from 14 residues. Germline V gene sequence: CDR1 MNHEY, CDR2 SMNVEV (reference sequence). Unmatched junction bases numbered 4, after V lost 7 bases and J lost 4 bases. CDR3 DNA sequence: TGTGCCAGCAAAACGGGACAGGGGGCCTATGGCTACACCTTC. Its protein product is CASKTGQGAYGYTF.

This clone was detected once. The chain links TRBV20-1 to TRBJ2-7, with unresolved D. The germline V gene encodes CDR1 DFQATT and CDR2 SNEGSKA (reference sequence). Trimming removed 5 bases from V and 3 bases from J, with 8 bases in between. The length of the CDR3 is 11 residues. In nucleotides, the CDR3 is TGCAGTGCTCCTGGCTTCTACGAGCAGTACTTC. This sequence encodes CSAPGFYEQYF.

The genes are TRBV7-6 and TRBJ2-2; D ambiguous. CDR3 size: 15 residues. V lost 3 bases, J lost 5 bases, and 13 bases lay in between. Germline values: CDR1 SGHVS, CDR2 FNYEAQ. CDR3 region: CASSFLLLGTGELFF. The CDR3 bases are TGTGCCAGCAGCTTTCTATTGCTGGGGACCGGGGAGCTGTTTTTT. The full variable domain, in which reference TRBV7-6 and TRBJ2-2 provide the parts outside the CDR3, is GAGVSQSPRYKVTKRGQDVALRCDPISGHVSLYWYRQALGQGPEFLTYFNYEAQQDKSGLPNDRFSAERPEGSISTLTIQRTEQRDSAMYRCASSFLLLGTGELFFGEGSRLTVL.

Points on this clone: Other DNA sequences in this sample translate to the same CDR3. This chain uses TRBV9 with TRBJ2-2, with D possibly TRBD1 on 6 matching bases. CDR1 SGDLS and CDR2 YYNGEE come from the germline V gene. With 3 bases removed from V and 6 bases from J, the gap between germline ends came to 9 bases. This CDR3 is 13 amino acids long. In DNA form, the CDR3 reads TGTGCCAGCAGCGAATCAGGGGCCGGGGAGCTGTTTTTT. This translates into CASSESGAGELFF.

The V call is TRBV21-1, the J call TRBJ2-1; the table names TRBD2, a call not compared with the DNA. TRBV21-1 corresponds to a pseudogene. The CDR3 totals 14 residues. The CDR3 loop reads CASSKGTTYNEQFF. In DNA form, the CDR3 reads TGTGCCAGCAGCAAAGGGACTACTTACAATGAGCAGTTCTTC.

This clone was seen just once. V and J are TRBV7-2 and TRBJ1-2, with a tentative D call TRBD1 (5 bases). The CDR3 length is 15 residues. The V gene lost 0 bases and the J gene lost 3 bases, with 11 bases spanning the gap. In germline, CDR1 is SGHTA, CDR2 FQGNSA. The CDR3 here is CASSLALETDYGYTF. In DNA, the CDR3 is TGTGCCAGCAGCTTAGCGCTTGAGACAGACTATGGCTACACCTTC.

The chain couples TRBV9 to TRBJ2-2; 10 bases match TRBD2. Germline CDR1 SGDLS, CDR2 YYNGEE. The J segment lost 0 bases and the V segment lost 4 bases, leaving 12 bases of the junction unmatched. This CDR3 is 19 amino acids long. CDR3 bases: TGTGCCAGCAGCCCCTTGCATGTAGCGGGAGGTTCGAACACCGGGGAGCTGTTTTTT. It specifies CASSPLHVAGGSNTGELFF.

With respect to this clone: This same CDR3 is encoded by further DNA sequences in the sample. This chain joins TRBV27 and TRBJ1-1, with D perhaps TRBD1 (5 bases). V was pared by 8 bases and J by 6 bases, with 10 bases between. CDR3 size: 11 residues. Germline V CDR1 and CDR2: MNHEY, SMNVEV (reference sequence). CDR3 region: CASAGGAEAFF. CDR3 DNA sequence: TGTGCCAGCGCGGGGGGGGCTGAAGCTTTCTTT.

The J gene is TRBJ2-7, the V gene TRBV7-6; D is unresolved. Trimming removed 3 bases from V and 3 bases from J, with 9 bases in between. The CDR3 runs to 13 residues. Germline values: CDR1 SGHVS, CDR2 FNYEAQ. CDR3 bases: TGTGCCAGCAGCTTCCCGGGTTACTACGAGCAGTACTTC. Protein sequence: CASSFPGYYEQYF. Supplemented by reference TRBV7-6 and TRBJ2-7, the full variable domain reads GAGVSQSPRYKVTKRGQDVALRCDPISGHVSLYWYRQALGQGPEFLTYFNYEAQQDKSGLPNDRFSAERPEGSISTLTIQRTEQRDSAMYRCASSFPGYYEQYFGPGTRLTVT.

The genes are TRBV7-9 and TRBJ2-1, with D unclear. The CDR3 covers 18 residues. Between the trimmed V and J ends, which lost 2 bases and 5 bases, there was a span of 22 bases. Per the germline V gene, CDR1 is SEHNR and CDR2 is FQNEAQ (reference sequence). This chain's CDR3 is CASSLPLQTPDYDNEQFF. The CDR3 DNA is TGTGCCAGCAGCTTACCCCTTCAGACTCCAGATTATGACAATGAGCAGTTCTTC.